This passage covers 11 T cell receptor beta chains from one sample sequenced in a study of T cell repertoires in cytomegalovirus infection. One entry per CDR3 protein results from TCRdb running MiXCR on the reads. Among roughly 310,000 distinct CDR3 sequences, under 35% were seen once, and the ten largest hold 20%. The antigens these receptors bind are not known. The sample in question was cultured PBMCs, obtained from culture after CMV antigen stimulation. These TCRs come from a human donor in good health (CMV status not recorded). Some clones in this sample may be carry-over from other donors' samples.

The chain joins TRBV6-6 to TRBJ2-5; D could derive from TRBD1 or TRBD2 (5 bases each). Germline CDR1 and CDR2: MNHNY and SVGAGI (reference sequence). The CDR3 runs to 14 residues. Trimming shortened V by 0 bases and J by 6 bases, and 11 bases separated the two germline ends. This chain's CDR3 is CASSYSEGLQTQYF. The CDR3 nucleotides are TGTGCCAGCAGTTACTCAGAGGGGTTGCAGACCCAGTACTTC.

This chain connects TRBV27 to TRBJ2-5, with D unresolved. The CDR3 is made up of 16 amino acids. CDR1 is MNHEY and CDR2 is SMNVEV in the germline V gene (reference sequence). V lost 2 bases to trimming and J lost 1 base, with 14 bases between them. The CDR3 DNA reads as TGTGCCAGCAGTTTAGTGGGCCTCGGAGCCCAAGAGACCCAGTACTTC. This codes for CASSLVGLGAQETQYF.

This clonotype has only a few counts. This chain connects TRBV12-3 or TRBV12-4 to TRBJ1-5, with 9 bases fitting TRBD1. The trim removed 5 bases at V and 2 bases at J, leaving 7 bases unmatched. The CDR3 loop spans 16 amino acids. The CDR3 sequence: CASSLARTGGNQPQHF. DNA of the CDR3: TGTGCCAGCAGTCTGGCGCGGACAGGGGGCAATCAGCCCCAGCATTTT.

This clonotype was seen a handful of times. This chain joins TRBV12-3 or TRBV12-4 and TRBJ2-7; 10 bases fit TRBD1. The CDR3 runs to 14 residues. The V gene end was trimmed by 3 bases and the J gene end by 5 bases; junction bases not matched to a gene: 4. The CDR3 region is CASSLRQGANEQYF. The CDR3 DNA follows: TGTGCCAGCAGTTTGAGACAGGGGGCCAACGAGCAGTACTTC.

This clonotype occurred many times. CDR3: CASSQESNQPQHF. In nucleotides, the CDR3 is TGTGCCAGCAGCCAGGAAAGCAATCAGCCCCAGCATTTT. The chain uses TRBV7-2 and TRBJ1-5, with D hard to call. CDR1 and CDR2 (germline): SGHTA, FQGNSA. Deletions cut 5 bases from V and 1 base from J, with 6 bases between. The CDR3 loop spans 13 amino acids. Based on the CDR3 plus reference TRBV7-2 and TRBJ1-5, the full variable domain is GAGVSQSPSNKVTEKGKDVELRCDPISGHTALYWYRQSLGQGLEFLIYFQGNSAPDKSGLPSDRFSAERTGGSVSTLTIQRTQQEDSAVYLCASSQESNQPQHFGDGTRLSIL.

The chain employs TRBV6-5 and TRBJ2-7, with D perhaps TRBD2 (5 bases). This CDR3 region has 14 residues. Trimming stripped 5 bases from V and 0 bases from J, with 11 bases between. From germline, CDR1 is MNHEY and CDR2 SVGAGI. Here the CDR3 DNA reads TGTGCCAGCAGTCGGACTGACTACTCCTACGAGCAGTACTTC. This sequence encodes CASSRTDYSYEQYF.

This sequence joins TRBV10-3 and TRBJ1-2; perhaps TRBD1 as D (5 bases). The V and J ends lost 2 bases and 0 bases respectively, with 19 bases between them. The CDR3 totals 18 residues. Germline V lookup: CDR1 ENHRY, CDR2 SYGVKD. The chain's CDR3 is CAISENKGRGVANYGYTF. The DNA for the CDR3 is TGTGCCATCAGTGAGAATAAGGGGCGCGGTGTTGCTAACTATGGCTACACCTTC.

This clonotype occurred many times. V gene TRBV7-8 combines with J gene TRBJ1-1, with 8 bases aligning to TRBD1. This CDR3 is 15 amino acids long. Looked up from germline, CDR1 is SGHVS and CDR2 is FQNEAQ. The ends lost 5 bases at V and 5 bases at J; junction bases unmatched: 10. Written as DNA, the CDR3 is TGTGCCAGCAGCCGGACAGGGTTGGGGGGGACTGAAGCTTTCTTT. This codes for CASSRTGLGGTEAFF.

V usage is TRBV7-4 and J usage is TRBJ1-1; TRBD1 agrees at 8 bases. From germline, CDR1 is SGHVT and CDR2 SQSDAQ. The CDR3 runs to 15 residues. J was trimmed by 0 bases and V by 6 bases; bases with no gene match: 6. The CDR3 sequence is CASSPPGQVNTEAFF. The CDR3 DNA follows: TGTGCCAGCAGTCCTCCGGGACAGGTGAACACTGAAGCTTTCTTT.

The rearrangement uses TRBV19 and TRBJ2-1, with D uncertain. Trimming removed 1 base at V and 4 bases at J, with 8 bases between. The length of the CDR3 is 14 residues. CDR1 is LNHDA, CDR2 SQIVND, per germline (reference sequence). CDR3 bases: TGTGCCAGTAGTATAGGAAGGGTGTACAATGAGCAGTTCTTC. Its protein is CASSIGRVYNEQFF.

This clonotype showed up many times. The chain couples TRBV12-3 or TRBV12-4 to TRBJ2-2; D not resolved. The germline V and J ends were trimmed by 6 bases and 6 bases, with 5 bases remaining between them. The CDR3 totals 11 residues. The CDR3: CASSLSGELFF. CDR3 nucleotides: TGTGCCAGCAGCTTATCCGGGGAGCTGTTTTTT.